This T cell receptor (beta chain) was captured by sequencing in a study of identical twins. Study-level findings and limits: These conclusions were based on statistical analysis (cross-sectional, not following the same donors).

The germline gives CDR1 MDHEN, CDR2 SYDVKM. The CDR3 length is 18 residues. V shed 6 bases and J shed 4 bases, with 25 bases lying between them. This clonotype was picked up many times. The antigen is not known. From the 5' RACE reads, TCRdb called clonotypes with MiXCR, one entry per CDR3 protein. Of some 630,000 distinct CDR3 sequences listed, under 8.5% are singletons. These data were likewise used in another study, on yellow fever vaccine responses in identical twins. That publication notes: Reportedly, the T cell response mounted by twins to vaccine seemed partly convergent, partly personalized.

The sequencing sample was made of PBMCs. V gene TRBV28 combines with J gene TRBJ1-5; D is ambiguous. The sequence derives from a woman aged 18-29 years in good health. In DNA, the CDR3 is TGTGCCAGCAGCCCCGCGACGGAAAGCTATTTCTTAAATCAGCCCCAGCATTTT. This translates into CASSPATESYFLNQPQHF.